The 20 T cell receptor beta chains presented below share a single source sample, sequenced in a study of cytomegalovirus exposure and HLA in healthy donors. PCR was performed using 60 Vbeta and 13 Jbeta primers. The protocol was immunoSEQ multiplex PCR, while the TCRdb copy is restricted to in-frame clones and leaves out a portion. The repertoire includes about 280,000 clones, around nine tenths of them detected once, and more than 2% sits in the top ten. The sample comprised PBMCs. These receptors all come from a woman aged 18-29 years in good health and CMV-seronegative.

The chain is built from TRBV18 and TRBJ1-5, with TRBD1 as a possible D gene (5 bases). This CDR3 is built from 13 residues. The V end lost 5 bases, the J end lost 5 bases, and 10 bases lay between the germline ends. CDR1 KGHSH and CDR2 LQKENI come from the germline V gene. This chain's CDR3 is CASSMDNYQPQHF. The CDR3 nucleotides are TGTGCCAGCTCAATGGACAACTATCAGCCCCAGCATTTT. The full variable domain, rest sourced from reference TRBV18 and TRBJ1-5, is NAGVMQNPRHLVRRRGQEARLRCSPMKGHSHVYWYRQLPEEGLKFMVYLQKENIIDESGMPKERFSAEFPKEGPSILRIQQVVRGDSAAYFCASSMDNYQPQHFGDGTRLSIL.

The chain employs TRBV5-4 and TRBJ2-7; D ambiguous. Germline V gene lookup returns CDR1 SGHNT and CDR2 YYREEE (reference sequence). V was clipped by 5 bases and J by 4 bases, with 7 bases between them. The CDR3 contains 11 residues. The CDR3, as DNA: TGTGCCAGCAGTTACGGGTACGAGCAGTACTTC. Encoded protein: CASSYGYEQYF.

The CDR3 sequence is CSVSDRDQGQPQHF. CDR3 DNA sequence: TGCAGCGTCTCGGACAGGGACCAAGGTCAGCCCCAGCATTTT. The chain joins TRBV29-1 to TRBJ1-5, with 8 bases fitting TRBD1. CDR3 length: 14 residues. CDR1 is SQVTM, CDR2 ANQGSEA, per germline. Trimming cost V 6 bases and J 6 bases; bases outside gene matches: 10.

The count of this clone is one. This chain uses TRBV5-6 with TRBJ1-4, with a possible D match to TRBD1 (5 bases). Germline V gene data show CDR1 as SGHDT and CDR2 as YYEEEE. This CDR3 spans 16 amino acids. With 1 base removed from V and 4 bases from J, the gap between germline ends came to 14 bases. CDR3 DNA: TGTGCCAGCAGCTTGTCCTTTGTCCAGGGTAATGAAAAACTGTTTTTT. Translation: CASSLSFVQGNEKLFF. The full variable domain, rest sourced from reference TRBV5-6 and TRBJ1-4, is DAGVTQSPTHLIKTRGQQVTLRCSPKSGHDTVSWYQQALGQGPQFIFQYYEEEERQRGNFPDRFSGHQFPNYSSELNVNALLLGDSALYLCASSLSFVQGNEKLFFGSGTQLSVL.

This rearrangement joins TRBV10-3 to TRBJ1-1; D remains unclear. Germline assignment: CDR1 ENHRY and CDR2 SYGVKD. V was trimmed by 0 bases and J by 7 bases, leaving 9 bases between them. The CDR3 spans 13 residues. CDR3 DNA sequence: TGTGCCATCAGTGAGTCTGAGGGAGGTGAAGCTTTCTTT. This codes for CAISESEGGEAFF.

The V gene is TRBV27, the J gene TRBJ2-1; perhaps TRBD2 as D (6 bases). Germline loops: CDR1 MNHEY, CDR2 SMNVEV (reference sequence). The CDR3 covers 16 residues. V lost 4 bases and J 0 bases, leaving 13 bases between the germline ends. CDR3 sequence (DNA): TGTGCCAGCAGTTCGAAAGCCGGGAGCTCCTACAATGAGCAGTTCTTC. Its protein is CASSSKAGSSYNEQFF.

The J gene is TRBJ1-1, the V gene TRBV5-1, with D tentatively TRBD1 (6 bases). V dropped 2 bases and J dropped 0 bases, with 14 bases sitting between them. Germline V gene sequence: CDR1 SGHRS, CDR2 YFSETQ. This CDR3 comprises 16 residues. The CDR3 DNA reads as TGCGCCAGCAGCTTTTTCGCGGGGGGCCTGAACACTGAAGCTTTCTTT. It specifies CASSFFAGGLNTEAFF.

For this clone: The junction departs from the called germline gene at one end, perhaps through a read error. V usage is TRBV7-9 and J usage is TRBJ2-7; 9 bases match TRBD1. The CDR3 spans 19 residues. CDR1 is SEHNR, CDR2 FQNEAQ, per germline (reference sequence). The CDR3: CSSSPPGDRDYWGAYEQYF. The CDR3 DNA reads TGTTCCAGCAGCCCCCCAGGGGACAGGGACTACTGGGGAGCCTACGAGCAGTACTTC.

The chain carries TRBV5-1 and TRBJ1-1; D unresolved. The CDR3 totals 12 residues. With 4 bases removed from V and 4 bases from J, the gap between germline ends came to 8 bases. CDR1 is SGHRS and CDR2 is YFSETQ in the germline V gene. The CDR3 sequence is CASSPPSTEAFF. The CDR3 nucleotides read TGCGCCAGCAGCCCGCCGAGCACTGAAGCTTTCTTT.

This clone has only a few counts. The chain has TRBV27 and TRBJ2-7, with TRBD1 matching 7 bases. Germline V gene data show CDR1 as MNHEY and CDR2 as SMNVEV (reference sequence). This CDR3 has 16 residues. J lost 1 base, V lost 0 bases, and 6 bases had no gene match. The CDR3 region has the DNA TGTGCCAGCAGTTTATCGTACGGCAGGGGGTCCTACGAGCAGTACTTC. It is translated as CASSLSYGRGSYEQYF.

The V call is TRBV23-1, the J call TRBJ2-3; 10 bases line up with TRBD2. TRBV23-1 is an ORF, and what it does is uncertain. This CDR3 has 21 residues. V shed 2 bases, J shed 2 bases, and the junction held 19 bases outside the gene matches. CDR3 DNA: TGCGCCAGCAGTCAAGAGAATCAGCGGGGGGGCATGTCAAAGCACACAGATACGCAGTATTTT. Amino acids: CASSQENQRGGMSKHTDTQYF.

The CDR3 spells CASTGTGFPMGGYTF. The CDR3 DNA follows: TGTGCCAGCACTGGGACAGGGTTCCCTATGGGGGGGTACACCTTC. The V gene is TRBV5-4, the J gene TRBJ1-2; 9 positions agree with TRBD1. Germline CDR1 SGHNT, CDR2 YYREEE (reference sequence). This CDR3 is built from 15 residues. The ends lost 6 bases at V and 11 bases at J; junction bases unmatched: 17. The variable domain in full, with the rest retrieved from reference TRBV5-4 and TRBJ1-2, is ETGVTQSPTHLIKTRGQQVTLRCSSQSGHNTVSWYQQALGQGPQFIFQYYREEENGRGNFPPRFSGLQFPNYSSELNVNALELDDSALYLCASTGTGFPMGGYTFGSGTRLTVV.

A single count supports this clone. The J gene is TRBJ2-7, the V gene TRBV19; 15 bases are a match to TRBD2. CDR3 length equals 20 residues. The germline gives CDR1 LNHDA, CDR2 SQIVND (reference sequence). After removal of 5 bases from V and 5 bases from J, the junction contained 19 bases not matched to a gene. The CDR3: CASSAGLAGGLYGGADEQYF. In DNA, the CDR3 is TGTGCCAGTAGTGCCGGACTAGCGGGGGGGCTGTACGGTGGCGCTGACGAGCAGTACTTC.

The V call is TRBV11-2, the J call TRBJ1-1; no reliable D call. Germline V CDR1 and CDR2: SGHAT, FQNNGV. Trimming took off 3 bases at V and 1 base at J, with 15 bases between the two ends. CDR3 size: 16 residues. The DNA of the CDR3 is TGTGCCAGCAGCTTTCTGGAGACTACGGGGAACACTGAAGCTTTCTTT. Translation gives CASSFLETTGNTEAFF.

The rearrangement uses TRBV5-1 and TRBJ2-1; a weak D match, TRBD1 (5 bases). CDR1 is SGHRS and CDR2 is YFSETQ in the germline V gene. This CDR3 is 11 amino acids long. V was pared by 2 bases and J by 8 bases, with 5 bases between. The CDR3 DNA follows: TGCGCCAGCAGCTTACAGGATGAGCAGTTCTTC. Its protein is CASSLQDEQFF.

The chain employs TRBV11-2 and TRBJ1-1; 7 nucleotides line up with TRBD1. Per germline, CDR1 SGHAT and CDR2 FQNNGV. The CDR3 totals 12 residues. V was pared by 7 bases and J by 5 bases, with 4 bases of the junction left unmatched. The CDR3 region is CASIKQGTEAFF. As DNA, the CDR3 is TGTGCCAGCATCAAACAGGGGACTGAAGCTTTCTTT.

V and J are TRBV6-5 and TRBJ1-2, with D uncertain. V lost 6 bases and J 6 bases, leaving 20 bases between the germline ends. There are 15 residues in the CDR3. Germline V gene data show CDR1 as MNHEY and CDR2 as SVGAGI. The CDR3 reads CASRGGGRGGDGYTF. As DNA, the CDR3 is TGTGCCAGCAGAGGAGGAGGGCGGGGAGGAGATGGCTACACCTTC.

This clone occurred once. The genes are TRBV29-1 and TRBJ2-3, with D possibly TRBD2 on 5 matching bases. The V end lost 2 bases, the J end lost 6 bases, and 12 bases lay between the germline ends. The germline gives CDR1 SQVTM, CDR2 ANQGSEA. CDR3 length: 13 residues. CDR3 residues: CSVESGRRDTQYF. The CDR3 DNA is TGCAGCGTTGAAAGCGGCCGCAGGGATACGCAGTATTTT.

CDR3 region: CASSQAFGSAGGWTDTQYF. The CDR3 region has the DNA TGTGCCAGCAGCCAAGCGTTTGGTTCGGCGGGGGGGTGGACAGATACGCAGTATTTT. The chain is built from TRBV14 and TRBJ2-3, with TRBD2 identical over 9 bases. Losses at the gene ends were 1 base for V and 3 bases for J; bases not matched to a gene: 14. The CDR3 spans 19 residues. Germline lookup yields CDR1 SGHDN and CDR2 FVKESK.

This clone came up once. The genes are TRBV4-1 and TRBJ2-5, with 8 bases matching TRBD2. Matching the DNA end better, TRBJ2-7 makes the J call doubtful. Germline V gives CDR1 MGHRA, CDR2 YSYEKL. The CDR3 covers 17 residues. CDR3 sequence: CASSQALPAGTSNEQYF. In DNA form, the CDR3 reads TGCGCCAGCAGCCAAGCCCTCCCGGCCGGGACTAGTAACGAGCAGTACTTC.